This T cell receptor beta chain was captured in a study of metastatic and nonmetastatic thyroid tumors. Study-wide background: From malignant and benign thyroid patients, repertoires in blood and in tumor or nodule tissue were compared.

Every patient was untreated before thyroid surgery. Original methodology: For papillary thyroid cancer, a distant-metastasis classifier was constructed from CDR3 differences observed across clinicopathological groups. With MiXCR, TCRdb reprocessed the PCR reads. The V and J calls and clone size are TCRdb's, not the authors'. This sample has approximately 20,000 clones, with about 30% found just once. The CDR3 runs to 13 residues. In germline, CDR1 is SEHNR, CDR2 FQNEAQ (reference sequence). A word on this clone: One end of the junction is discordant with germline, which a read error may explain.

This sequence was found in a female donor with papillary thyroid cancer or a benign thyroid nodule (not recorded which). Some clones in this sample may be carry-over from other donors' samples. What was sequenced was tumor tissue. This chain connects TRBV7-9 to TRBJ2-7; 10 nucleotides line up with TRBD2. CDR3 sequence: CATGTSVKSEHYF. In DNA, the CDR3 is TGTGCCACGGGGACTAGCGTGAAGTCCGAGCATTACTTC.